This record covers a single TCR beta chain. The data were obtained in a study of blood T cell repertoires in COVID-19. Libraries were prepared by immunoSEQ multiplex PCR; TCRdb keeps only in-frame clonotypes and omits some of them. Among some 330,000 clones listed, 75% to 90% were seen once. The ends were cut back, 0 bases at V and 4 bases at J, with 9 bases in the middle. The CDR3 extends over 14 amino acids. Germline-derived CDR1 and CDR2 are LGHNA and YNFKEQ. Participants came from about two dozen US areas, aged roughly 18 to 90 years. The TCR sequence derives from a man aged 30-40 years who had recovered from COVID-19. The chain carries TRBV4-2 and TRBJ1-2; D is unresolved. Sequences were obtained from PBMCs or T cells enriched from blood (not recorded which). The DNA of the CDR3 is TGTGCCAGCAGCCAAGATTTAGGAGGCTATGGCTACACCTTC. Translated, it gives CASSQDLGGYGYTF.